The 27 T cell receptor beta chains below were found in one sample sequenced in a study of blood T cells in healthy people across ages. Combining a sample-barcoded 5' primer with a J-beta primer mix, a second PCR ran for about 7 to 12 cycles. In TCRdb, the 5' RACE reads were re-called with MiXCR into one record per CDR3 protein. The sample carries 550,000 to 750,000 distinct CDR3 sequences, under 25% recorded once. The source material was blood. These receptors were taken from a man in his 70s in good health.

J is TRBJ1-2 and V is TRBV5-1; D unclear. The germline CDR1 and CDR2 sequences are SGHRS and YFSETQ. The CDR3 spans 14 residues. Trimming removed 4 bases at V and 0 bases at J, with 10 bases between. CDR3 protein: CASSPGRANYGYTF. The CDR3 region has the DNA TGCGCCAGCAGCCCGGGGAGGGCTAACTATGGCTACACCTTC.

The V and J genes are TRBV7-2 and TRBJ2-7; no reliable D call. Germline V lookup: CDR1 SGHTA, CDR2 FQGNSA. V shed 1 base and J shed 2 bases, with 9 bases lying between them. The CDR3 runs to 14 residues. CDR3 in amino acids: CASSLVAPAYEQYF. The CDR3 nucleotides read TGTGCCAGCAGCTTAGTAGCCCCCGCCTACGAGCAGTACTTC. Full variable domain (outside the CDR3, taken from reference TRBV7-2 and TRBJ2-7): GAGVSQSPSNKVTEKGKDVELRCDPISGHTALYWYRQSLGQGLEFLIYFQGNSAPDKSGLPSDRFSAERTGGSVSTLTIQRTQQEDSAVYLCASSLVAPAYEQYFGPGTRLTVT.

The table lists this clonotype with a few counts. One junction end does not reproduce the germline sequence, and a read error may be involved. The J gene is TRBJ1-2, the V gene TRBV11-2; no definite D call. Germline CDR1 SGHAT, CDR2 FQNNGV. This CDR3 spans 14 amino acids. CDR3 protein: CASSLSSSKGGIFF. The CDR3 DNA reads TGTGCCAGCAGCTTATCATCATCGAAAGGAGGGATCTTCTTC.

This clonotype was seen many times. The chain couples TRBV7-2 to TRBJ1-1, with TRBD1 matching over 9 bases. Germline lookup yields CDR1 SGHTA and CDR2 FQGNSA. This CDR3 comprises 13 residues. V gave up 5 bases and J gave up 7 bases; unmatched junction bases: 5. In DNA, the CDR3 is TGTGCCAGCAGCCCGGGGACAGGGTTTGAAGCTTTCTTT. The encoded protein is CASSPGTGFEAFF. The full variable domain, in which reference TRBV7-2 and TRBJ1-1 provide the parts outside the CDR3, is GAGVSQSPSNKVTEKGKDVELRCDPISGHTALYWYRQSLGQGLEFLIYFQGNSAPDKSGLPSDRFSAERTGGSVSTLTIQRTQQEDSAVYLCASSPGTGFEAFFGQGTRLTVV.

The table lists this clonotype with a few counts. The chain combines TRBV11-3 with TRBJ2-2; D is possibly TRBD2 (5 bases). With 4 bases removed from V and 6 bases from J, the gap between germline ends came to 9 bases. Germline CDR1 is SGHNT and CDR2 is YENEEA. The CDR3 is made up of 13 amino acids. CDR3 in DNA: TGTGCCAGCAGCTCGGGTAGCGCCGGGGAGCTGTTTTTT. Its protein product is CASSSGSAGELFF.

The rearrangement joins TRBV24-1 to TRBJ2-7; no reliable D call. Trimming stripped 3 bases from V and 3 bases from J, with 8 bases between. The CDR3 is 13 amino acids. Germline CDR1 KGHDR, CDR2 SFDVKD. The CDR3 sequence: CATSDPDLYEQYF. The CDR3 coding sequence is TGTGCCACCAGTGATCCAGACCTCTACGAGCAGTACTTC.

This clonotype occurred a few times. V and J are TRBV20-1 and TRBJ2-7; D may correspond to TRBD1 or TRBD2 (5 bases each). Germline values: CDR1 DFQATT, CDR2 SNEGSKA (reference sequence). Trimming removed 4 bases at V and 4 bases at J, with 11 bases between. The CDR3 loop spans 12 amino acids. The CDR3 reads CSATWGRYEQYF. In nucleotides, the CDR3 is TGCAGTGCTACCTGGGGACGGTACGAGCAGTACTTC.

This clonotype has more than one count but fewer than ten. The chain couples TRBV2 to TRBJ2-7; TRBD2 aligns across 7 bases. After removal of 5 bases from V and 3 bases from J, the junction contained 7 bases not matched to a gene. CDR1 is SNHLY, CDR2 FYNNEI, per germline. This CDR3 contains 14 residues. The CDR3: CASSQRDYFYEQYF. In DNA form, the CDR3 reads TGTGCCAGCAGTCAAAGGGACTACTTCTACGAGCAGTACTTC.

Many counts were recorded for this clonotype. J is TRBJ2-7 and V is TRBV20-1; maybe TRBD1 (5 bases). The CDR3 is 12 amino acids. CDR1 is DFQATT, CDR2 SNEGSKA, per germline (reference sequence). V lost 7 bases and J 5 bases, leaving 15 bases between the germline ends. The CDR3 region is CSGQGDWNEQYF. CDR3 in DNA: TGCAGTGGTCAAGGGGATTGGAACGAGCAGTACTTC.

In DNA form, the CDR3 reads TGCAGCGTTGGGGGACAGCCCTCCTACGAGCAGTACTTC. It translates to CSVGGQPSYEQYF. V gene TRBV29-1 combines with J gene TRBJ2-7; 7 positions match TRBD1. Unmatched junction bases numbered 3, after V lost 4 bases and J lost 0 bases. There are 13 residues in the CDR3. Looked up from germline, CDR1 is SQVTM and CDR2 is ANQGSEA.

The rearrangement links TRBV9 to TRBJ2-3; D remains unclear. Deletions cut 0 bases from V and 2 bases from J, with 10 bases between. Per germline, CDR1 SGDLS and CDR2 YYNGEE. This CDR3 has 15 amino acids. The CDR3 loop is CASSVGGPTTDTQYF. CDR3 nucleotides: TGTGCCAGCAGCGTAGGTGGTCCGACCACAGATACGCAGTATTTT. Looking up the rest from reference TRBV9 and TRBJ2-3 gives the full variable domain: DSGVTQTPKHLITATGQRVTLRCSPRSGDLSVYWYQQSLDQGLQFLIQYYNGEERAKGNILERFSAQQFPDLHSELNLSSLELGDSALYFCASSVGGPTTDTQYFGPGTRLTVL.

This clonotype was observed at least ten times. The chain uses TRBV27 and TRBJ2-1; a weak D match, TRBD2 (5 bases). The CDR3 is made up of 15 amino acids. Germline CDR1 reads MNHEY; CDR2 reads SMNVEV (reference sequence). V was clipped by 2 bases and J by 3 bases, with 11 bases between them. CDR3 DNA: TGTGCCAGCAGTTTACCGGCTAGCTTCTACAATGAGCAGTTCTTC. This encodes CASSLPASFYNEQFF.

The genes are TRBV20-1 and TRBJ2-4; D gene uncertain. The germline V gene encodes CDR1 DFQATT and CDR2 SNEGSKA (reference sequence). V shed 5 bases and J shed 2 bases, with 13 bases lying between them. CDR3 length equals 14 residues. CDR3 residues: CSAPVPGTKNIQYF. The CDR3 DNA is TGCAGTGCTCCGGTCCCCGGAACCAAAAACATTCAGTACTTC.

The rearrangement joins TRBV11-2 to TRBJ2-1; 10 nucleotides agree with TRBD2. The CDR3 has 15 amino acids. V lost 6 bases, J lost 5 bases, and 7 bases stayed unmatched. Germline values: CDR1 SGHAT, CDR2 FQNNGV. CDR3: CASREGLAENNEQFF. For the CDR3, the DNA is TGTGCCAGCAGGGAAGGACTAGCGGAGAACAATGAGCAGTTCTTC.

A few counts support this clonotype. The V call is TRBV11-2, the J call TRBJ1-4; D is perhaps TRBD1 (5 bases). The CDR3 contains 14 residues. The V and J ends lost 4 bases and 7 bases respectively, with 13 bases between them. CDR1 and CDR2 from the germline V gene are SGHAT and FQNNGV. CDR3 region: CASSSPRGSEKLFF. CDR3 bases: TGTGCCAGCAGCTCCCCTAGGGGTTCTGAAAAACTGTTTTTT.

This clonotype showed up many times. The chain carries TRBV3-1 and TRBJ2-5; possible D gene TRBD2, 6 bases. The CDR3 contains 16 residues. The germline V and J ends were trimmed by 4 bases and 5 bases, with 20 bases remaining between them. Germline assignment: CDR1 LGHDT and CDR2 YNNKEL (reference sequence). This CDR3 reads CASSPAGTRGSETQYF. The CDR3 nucleotides read TGTGCCAGCAGCCCAGCCGGGACTCGAGGATCGGAGACCCAGTACTTC.

The chain couples TRBV20-1 to TRBJ2-5; D is unresolved. The last part of the DNA fits TRBJ2-1 better; the J call may be wrong. This CDR3 is built from 12 residues. The germline CDR1 and CDR2 sequences are DFQATT and SNEGSKA (reference sequence). CDR3 region: CSARGSYNEQFF. For the CDR3, the DNA is TGCAGTGCTAGAGGGTCCTACAATGAGCAGTTCTTC.

This sequence joins TRBV14 and TRBJ2-3, with 11 bases matching TRBD1. The CDR3 is made up of 15 amino acids. In germline, CDR1 is SGHDN, CDR2 FVKESK. J was trimmed by 4 bases and V by 4 bases; bases with no gene match: 4. The DNA of the CDR3 is TGTGCCAGCAGCCGCAGGACAGGGGGCTCAGATACGCAGTATTTT. This encodes CASSRRTGGSDTQYF. Filled out from reference TRBV14 and TRBJ2-3, the complete variable domain reads EAGVTQFPSHSVIEKGQTVTLRCDPISGHDNLYWYRRVMGKEIKFLLHFVKESKQDESGMPNNRFLAERTGGTYSTLKVQPAELEDSGVYFCASSRRTGGSDTQYFGPGTRLTVL.

The chain employs TRBV5-5 and TRBJ2-7; D gene ambiguous. Trimming removed 1 base at V and 2 bases at J, with 10 bases between. The CDR3 consists of 14 residues. Germline CDR1 SGHKS, CDR2 YYEKEE (reference sequence). CDR3 sequence (DNA): TGTGCCAGCAGCTTGATAGAAACCACCTACGAGCAGTACTTC. Its translation is CASSLIETTYEQYF. The full variable domain, in which reference TRBV5-5 and TRBJ2-7 provide the parts outside the CDR3, is DAGVTQSPTHLIKTRGQQVTLRCSPISGHKSVSWYQQVLGQGPQFIFQYYEKEERGRGNFPDRFSARQFPNYSSELNVNALLLGDSALYLCASSLIETTYEQYFGPGTRLTVT.

The chain carries TRBV20-1 and TRBJ2-5, with TRBD2 matching over 8 bases. Per the germline V gene, CDR1 is DFQATT and CDR2 is SNEGSKA (reference sequence). Trimming cost V 3 bases and J 5 bases; bases outside gene matches: 11. The CDR3 is 15 amino acids. The CDR3 DNA sequence: TGCAGTGCTAGCGTCCTAGCGGGTGCGCGGGAGACCCAGTACTTC. Translated, it gives CSASVLAGARETQYF.

This clonotype was detected ten times or more. The rearrangement joins TRBV4-1 to TRBJ2-1; 9 bases match TRBD2. The J segment lost 8 bases and the V segment lost 1 base, leaving 9 bases of the junction unmatched. Germline values: CDR1 MGHRA, CDR2 YSYEKL. The CDR3 is made up of 16 amino acids. Written as DNA, the CDR3 is TGCGCCAGCAGCCAAGGACTAGCGGTTCGAGGGGATGAGCAGTTCTTC. Protein product: CASSQGLAVRGDEQFF.

This clonotype was observed many times. This rearrangement joins TRBV29-1 to TRBJ2-5; 7 nucleotides align to TRBD1. The CDR3 has 16 amino acids. Germline CDR1 is SQVTM and CDR2 is ANQGSEA. Trimming took 2 bases from V and 5 from J; bases not matched to a gene: 14. The CDR3 DNA follows: TGCAGCGTTGAATTCGCAGGCAGGGGGTCCGGTGAGACCCAGTACTTC. This codes for CSVEFAGRGSGETQYF.

V usage is TRBV19 and J usage is TRBJ2-5, with TRBD2 matching 10 bases. The V segment lost 8 bases and the J segment 2 bases; nucleotides outside the gene matches: 14. Germline loops: CDR1 LNHDA, CDR2 SQIVND (reference sequence). The CDR3 spans 17 residues. This CDR3 reads CASSLGTSADLQETQYF. CDR3 coding DNA: TGTGCCAGTTCCTTGGGGACTAGCGCCGACCTACAAGAGACCCAGTACTTC. The full variable domain, completed using reference TRBV19 and TRBJ2-5, is DGGITQSPKYLFRKEGQNVTLSCEQNLNHDAMYWYRQDPGQGLRLIYYSQIVNDFQKGDIAEGYSVSREKKESFPLTVTSAQKNPTAFYLCASSLGTSADLQETQYFGPGTRLLVL.

The genes are TRBV20-1 and TRBJ2-3; 13 positions match TRBD2. The V and J ends lost 6 bases and 0 bases, in that order; junction bases with no gene match: 6. In germline, CDR1 is DFQATT, CDR2 SNEGSKA (reference sequence). The CDR3 is 16 residues long. The CDR3 bases are TGCAGTGCCCGACTAGCGGGGGGTCGGAGCACAGATACGCAGTATTTT. Its translation: CSARLAGGRSTDTQYF.

As DNA, the CDR3 is TGTGCCAGCAGTTCGGGACAGGGTGGGGACACCATATATTTT. Translated: CASSSGQGGDTIYF. The rearrangement joins TRBV28 to TRBJ1-3; 9 bases map to TRBD1. Germline V CDR1 and CDR2: MDHEN, SYDVKM. V shed 4 bases, J shed 8 bases, and the junction held 6 bases outside the gene matches. The CDR3 totals 14 residues. The variable domain in full, completed from reference TRBV28 and TRBJ1-3, reads DVKVTQSSRYLVKRTGEKVFLECVQDMDHENMFWYRQDPGLGLRLIYFSYDVKMKEKGDIPEGYSVSREKKERFSLILESASTNQTSMYLCASSSGQGGDTIYFGEGSWLTVV.

The gene calls are TRBV24-1 and TRBJ2-2; no reliable D call. V was trimmed by 0 bases and J by 4 bases, leaving 2 bases between them. This CDR3 is 13 amino acids long. Germline assignment: CDR1 KGHDR and CDR2 SFDVKD. CDR3 DNA: TGTGCCACCAGTGATTTGGGCACCGGGGAGCTGTTTTTT. Translation: CATSDLGTGELFF.

This clonotype was counted between two and nine times. The V and J genes are TRBV7-3 and TRBJ2-3; the match to TRBD2 covers 7 bases. The V gene's germline CDR1 is SGHTA and CDR2 FQGTGA. The trim removed 1 base at V and 2 bases at J, leaving 6 bases unmatched. The CDR3 has 16 amino acids. The CDR3 bases are TGTGCCAGCAGCTTAATGCCGAGCGGGACCACAGATACGCAGTATTTT. It translates to CASSLMPSGTTDTQYF.